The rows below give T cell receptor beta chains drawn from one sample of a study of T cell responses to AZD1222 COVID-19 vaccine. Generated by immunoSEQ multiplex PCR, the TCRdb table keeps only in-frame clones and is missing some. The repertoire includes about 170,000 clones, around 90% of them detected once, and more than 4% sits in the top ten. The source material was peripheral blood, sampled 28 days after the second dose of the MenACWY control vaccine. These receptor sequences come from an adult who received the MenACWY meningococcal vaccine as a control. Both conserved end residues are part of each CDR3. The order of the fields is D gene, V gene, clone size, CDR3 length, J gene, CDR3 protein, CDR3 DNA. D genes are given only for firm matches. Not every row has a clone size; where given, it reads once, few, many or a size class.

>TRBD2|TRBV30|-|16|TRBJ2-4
CAWSVGLTSGRDIQYF
TGTGCCTGGAGTGTAGGGTTAACTAGCGGGAGGGACATTCAGTACTTC
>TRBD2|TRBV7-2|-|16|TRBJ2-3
CASSLRAGPSGDTQYF
TGTGCCAGCAGCCTTCGAGCGGGACCTAGTGGAGATACGCAGTATTTT
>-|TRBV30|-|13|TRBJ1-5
CAWSVLVNQPQHF
TGTGCCTGGAGTGTACTGGTGAATCAGCCCCAGCATTTT
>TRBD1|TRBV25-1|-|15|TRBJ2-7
CASSPGQGSSYEQYF
TGTGCCAGCAGCCCGGGACAGGGGAGCTCCTACGAGCAGTACTTC
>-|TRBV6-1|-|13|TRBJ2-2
CASSYQGNGELFF
TGTGCCAGCAGTTATCAGGGGAATGGGGAGCTGTTTTTT
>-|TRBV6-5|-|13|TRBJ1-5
CATRGGAGQPQHF
TGTGCCACCCGGGGGGGGGCTGGTCAGCCCCAGCATTTT
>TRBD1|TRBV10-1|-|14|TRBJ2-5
CASSRTGLQETQYF
TGCGCCAGCAGTCGGACAGGGCTACAAGAGACCCAGTACTTC
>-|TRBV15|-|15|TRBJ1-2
CATSRDGVFNYGYTF
TGTGCCACCAGCAGAGACGGGGTCTTTAACTATGGCTACACCTTC
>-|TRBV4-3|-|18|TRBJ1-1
CASSQDTGLLTRGTEAFF
TGCGCCAGCAGCCAAGACACCGGCCTCCTCACGAGGGGCACTGAAGCTTTCTTT
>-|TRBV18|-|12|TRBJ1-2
CASSPGLYGYTF
TGTGCCAGCTCCCCGGGACTATATGGCTACACCTTC
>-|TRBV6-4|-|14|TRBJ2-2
CASSRQPGTGELFF
TGTGCCAGCAGTCGCCAGCCCGGAACCGGGGAGCTGTTTTTT
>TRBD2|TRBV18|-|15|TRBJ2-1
CASSPTSGSSNEQFF
TGTGCCAGCTCACCGACTAGCGGGAGCTCCAATGAGCAGTTCTTC
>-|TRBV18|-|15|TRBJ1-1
CASSPQVRGYTEAFF
TGTGCCAGCTCACCTCAAGTCAGGGGTTATACTGAAGCTTTCTTT
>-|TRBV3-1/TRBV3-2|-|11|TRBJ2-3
CASSLQYTQYF
TGTGCCAGCAGCCTGCAATATACGCAGTATTTT
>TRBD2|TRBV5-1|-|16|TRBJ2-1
CASSLDGLAGNNEQFF
TGCGCCAGCAGCCTCGACGGGCTAGCGGGGAACAATGAGCAGTTCTTC
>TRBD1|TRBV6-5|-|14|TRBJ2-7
CASSPGTGSTEQYF
TGTGCCAGCAGTCCCGGGACAGGGTCGACCGAGCAGTACTTC
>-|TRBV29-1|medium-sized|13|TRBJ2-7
CSGTGANSYEQYF
TGCAGCGGGACGGGCGCCAACTCCTACGAGCAGTACTTC
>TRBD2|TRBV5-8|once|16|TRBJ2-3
CASSLGASGSPDTQYF
TGTGCCAGCAGCTTGGGGGCCAGCGGGAGCCCAGATACGCAGTATTTT
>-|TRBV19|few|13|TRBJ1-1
CASSIVGEREAFF
TGTGCCAGTAGTATAGTGGGCGAGAGGGAGGCTTTCTTT
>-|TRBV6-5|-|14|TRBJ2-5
CASSYGPVEETQYF
TGTGCCAGCAGTTATGGCCCCGTGGAAGAGACCCAGTACTTC
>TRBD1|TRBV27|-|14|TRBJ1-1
CASSWDRGNTEAFF
TGTGCCAGCAGTTGGGACAGGGGGAACACTGAAGCTTTCTTT
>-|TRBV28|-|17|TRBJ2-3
CASSLGVNTRGTDTQYF
TGTGCCAGCAGTTTGGGGGTTAATACACGGGGAACAGATACGCAGTATTTT
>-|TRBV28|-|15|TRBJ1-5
CASATGQASNQPQHF
TGTGCCAGCGCTACCGGGCAGGCTAGCAATCAGCCCCAGCATTTT
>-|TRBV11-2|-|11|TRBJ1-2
CASSSGRGYTF
TGTGCCAGCAGTTCGGGGCGGGGCTACACCTTC
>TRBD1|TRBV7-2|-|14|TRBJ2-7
CASSLGQGFYEQYF
TGTGCCAGCAGCTTAGGACAGGGGTTCTACGAGCAGTACTTC
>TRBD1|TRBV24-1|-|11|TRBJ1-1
CATRGQGRAFF
TGTGCCACCAGGGGACAGGGACGAGCTTTCTTT
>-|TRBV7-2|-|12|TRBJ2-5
CASSYLQETQYF
TGTGCCAGCAGCTACCTCCAAGAGACCCAGTACTTC
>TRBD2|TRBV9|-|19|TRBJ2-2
CASSVGLAGVLSNTGELFF
TGTGCCAGCAGCGTAGGACTAGCGGGAGTTCTTTCGAACACCGGGGAGCTGTTTTTT
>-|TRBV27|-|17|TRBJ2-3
CASSFLGQGIGTDTQYF
TGTGCCAGCAGTTTTTTGGGTCAGGGGATTGGCACAGATACGCAGTATTTT
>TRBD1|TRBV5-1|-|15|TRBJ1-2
CASTARGEGFGGYTF
TGCGCCAGCACTGCCAGGGGGGAAGGTTTCGGAGGCTACACCTTC
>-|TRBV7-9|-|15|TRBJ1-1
CASSPEGFMNTEAFF
TGTGCCAGCAGCCCTGAGGGATTTATGAACACTGAAGCTTTCTTT
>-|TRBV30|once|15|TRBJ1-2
CAWSVGAGANYGYTF
TGTGCCTGGAGTGTGGGTGCGGGAGCTAACTATGGCTACACCTTC
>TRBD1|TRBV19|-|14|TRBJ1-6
CASSTGQENSPLHF
TGTGCCAGTAGTACCGGACAGGAAAATTCACCCCTCCACTTT
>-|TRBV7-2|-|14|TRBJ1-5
CASSREFSNQPQHF
TGTGCCAGCAGCCGGGAATTTAGCAATCAGCCCCAGCATTTT
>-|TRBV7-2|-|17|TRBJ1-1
CASSLAATGRGHTEAFF
TGTGCCAGCAGCTTAGCGGCAACAGGGAGAGGGCACACTGAAGCTTTCTTT
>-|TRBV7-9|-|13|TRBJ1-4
CASSLDWGPHLFF
TGTGCCAGCAGCTTAGATTGGGGGCCGCACCTGTTTTTT
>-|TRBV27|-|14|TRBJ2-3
CASSSANPTDTQYF
TGTGCCAGCAGTTCGGCTAACCCGACAGATACGCAGTATTTT
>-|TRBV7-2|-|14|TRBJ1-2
CASSGWGANYGYTF
TGTGCCAGCAGCGGCTGGGGAGCTAACTATGGCTACACCTTC
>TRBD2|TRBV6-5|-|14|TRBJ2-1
CASSTGGGYNEQFF
TGTGCCAGCAGTACGGGAGGGGGGTACAATGAGCAGTTCTTC
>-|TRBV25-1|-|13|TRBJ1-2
CASSPGGLYGYTF
TGTGCCAGCAGCCCGGGAGGGCTCTATGGCTACACCTTC
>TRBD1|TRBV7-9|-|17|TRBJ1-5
CASSLEGTGMFDQPQHF
TGTGCCAGCAGCTTAGAAGGGACAGGTATGTTCGATCAGCCCCAGCATTTT
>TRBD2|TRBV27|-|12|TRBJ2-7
CASLSGAYEQYF
TGTGCCAGCCTTAGCGGGGCCTACGAGCAGTACTTC
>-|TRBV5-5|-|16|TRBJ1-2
CASSLGTSPVNYGYTF
TGTGCCAGCAGCCTGGGGACTTCTCCCGTTAACTATGGCTACACCTTC
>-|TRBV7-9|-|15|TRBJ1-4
CASSLDDATNEKLFF
TGTGCCAGCAGCTTAGATGATGCAACTAATGAAAAACTGTTTTTT
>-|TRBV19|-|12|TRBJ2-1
CASSIQGGEQFF
TGTGCCAGTAGTATTCAGGGAGGTGAGCAGTTCTTC
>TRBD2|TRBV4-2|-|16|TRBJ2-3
CASSPTSGSGTDTQYF
TGTGCCAGCAGCCCGACTAGCGGGAGCGGCACAGATACGCAGTATTTT
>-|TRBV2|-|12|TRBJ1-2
CASTGANYGYTF
TGTGCCAGCACAGGAGCTAACTATGGCTACACCTTC
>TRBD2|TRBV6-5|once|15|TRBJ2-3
CASSYGGRGTDTQYF
TGTGCCAGCAGTTACGGCGGGAGGGGCACAGATACGCAGTATTTT
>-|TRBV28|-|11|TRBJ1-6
CASSSRSPLHF
TGTGCCAGCAGTTCCCGATCACCCCTCCACTTT
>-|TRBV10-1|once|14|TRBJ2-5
CASSERLAEETQYF
TGCGCCAGCAGTGAGCGACTTGCGGAAGAGACCCAGTACTTC
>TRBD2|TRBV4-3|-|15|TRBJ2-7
CASSQQGLANDEQYF
TGCGCCAGCAGCCAACAGGGACTAGCAAACGACGAGCAGTACTTC
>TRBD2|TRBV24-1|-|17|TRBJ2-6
CATSPWGEGAGANVLTF
TGTGCCACCAGTCCATGGGGGGAGGGAGCTGGGGCCAACGTCCTGACTTTC
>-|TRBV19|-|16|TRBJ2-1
CASSIERGSKGNEQFF
TGTGCCAGTAGTATAGAGCGCGGCTCAAAGGGGAATGAGCAGTTCTTC